This T cell receptor beta chain was observed in a study of cytomegalovirus exposure and HLA in healthy donors (dated by TCRdb to about 2017). As for the study more broadly: An earlier analysis of several hundred of the donors reported 250 to 300 Gb of sequence data and 100 million to 120 million unique TCR beta sequences obtained from roughly 170 million T cells. Roughly 300 gigabases of sequencing data and 70 million to 85 million unique TCR sequences were included in an early release covering several hundred HLA-typed donors. Of the approximately 400 genotyped donors, roughly 80% fell in the genetic ancestry cluster associated with self-reported Caucasian donors. The aim of the study was to test whether cataloging public T cell receptors could identify signatures of past pathogen exposure. The T cell repertoires of several hundred subjects were profiled by immunosequencing and related to cytomegalovirus serostatus. Along with the roughly 700-subject first cohort, a separate validation cohort of roughly 110 different subjects was used. To predict cytomegalovirus infection status, the study combined high-throughput TCR immunosequencing, statistical association of individual TCRs with disease status, and machine learning. To study patterns of TCR occurrence, a later analysis re-analyzed previously published TCR beta repertoires from several hundred donors and added high-resolution HLA genotyping. Rather than using new phenotypic data, the later analysis identified candidate immune exposures from TCR beta sequences and from how often those sequences occurred across donors. An earlier analysis of several hundred of the donors applied high-throughput TCR beta sequencing to assess whether each TCR beta V gene segment acted as functional or pseudogenic. Donor age, sex, ethnicity and CMV serostatus were compiled alongside the repertoire data. A later genetic analysis took genome-wide SNP genotypes for about 55% of the 666 donors and used that subset as a discovery cohort. Every repertoire in the discovery cohort had been generated on one and the same sequencing platform. HLA typing covered class I and class II loci at four-digit resolution. Typing coverage differed by locus: A, B, C, DRB1 and DQB1 were typed in roughly 629-630 donors, DQA1 in 522, DPA1 in around 600, and DPB1 in 450 to 490. Several DR-DQ haplotypes were handled as single units for association and clustering because linkage in the cohort was strong. On average, about 240,000 unique TCR beta nucleotide sequences were sequenced per donor among 300 to 500 genotyped donors of the cohort, with 15% to 20% of those sequences being non-productive. The investigation overall reported the following: Most TCR sequences were seen in very few donors, while some public TCRs were found in many individuals. The classifier was reported to diagnose cytomegalovirus status with high specificity and sensitivity in both the original cohort and the validation cohort. A later genetic analysis associated a missense DCLRE1C variant with V-gene and J-gene trimming of TCR beta chains, and an independent cohort replicated the association. In a later analysis, 15,000 to 20,000 TCR beta sequences were associated with specific HLA alleles at a false discovery rate of 0.05. Because counts were too low, 15 or so rarely observed V segments, including chromosome 9 orphons, were excluded from the earlier analysis of 587 of the donors. In a later analysis, HLA-associated TCR beta chains showed more clonal expansion and lower generation probabilities than non-associated chains that were equally common. In a later genetic analysis, fewer N-insertions in productive TCRs were reported among donors in an Asian-associated ancestry cluster than the roughly 710-donor mean. Assigning TCR associations to individual alleles was difficult when HLA alleles, especially DR and DQ, strongly co-occurred. The only immune exposure information available for the cohort was CMV serostatus. In a later analysis, the rate of TCR association differed among HLA loci, with DRB1 alleles having the most associated TCRs and HLA-C alleles having the fewest. The authors suggested that the approach could potentially be extended to other disease states and immunological phenotypes. Linkage disequilibrium might explain the correlated functional status among segregating V segments, but an unknown experimental factor could not be ruled out. Most CMV-associated TCR beta chains appeared to be HLA-restricted in a later analysis, and the HLA associations seemed to be driven largely by CMV exposure. A further reported finding was that TCR beta sequences accurately predicted the HLA-A and HLA-B alleles for most subjects in the first cohort. Three of the identified cytomegalovirus-associated TCR beta chains were confirmed in vitro to be specific for cytomegalovirus antigens. Only TCR beta chains were sequenced in this cohort, and the absence of alpha or paired-chain data limited detectable features. In the study, some 160 TCR beta chains were listed as associated with cytomegalovirus. The presence/absence analyses assumed that sequencing depth was roughly uniform across donors, and that assumption may not be true. An earlier analysis of approximately 500 of the donors showed that most TCR beta V segments appeared in productive rearrangements either about 87% or about 30% of the time, which broadly matched IMGT annotations. A cluster of highly shared sequence variants was judged likely to be a technical artifact of the sequencing pipeline. HLA typing was unavailable for some donors at each locus, so association tests used only the typed subset. Several of the top co-occurrence clusters appeared to be linked to parvovirus B19, influenza, CMV and Epstein-Barr virus, according to a later analysis.

A word on this clone: The target of this receptor is not known. Per-base quality was not reported, and no clone a single base away is much larger than it.

The cohort consisted of more than 650 healthy bone marrow donors. All cohort members were sampled while nominally healthy, although unrecorded immune exposures were likely present. The donor tested CMV seronegative and was one of the 352 seronegative cohort members. A peripheral blood sample was collected from each donor, and TCR beta sequencing was performed on peripheral blood mononuclear cells. The Qiagen DNeasy Blood Extraction Kit was used to extract genomic DNA from the blood cell samples. The library came from the immunoSEQ multiplex PCR assay. A mixture of 60 forward primers for TCR Vbeta segments and 13 reverse primers for TCR Jbeta segments was used in the multiplex PCR. The CDR3 region of rearranged TCR beta genes was amplified from genomic DNA by a multiplex PCR assay. The amplified TCR beta libraries were sequenced on the Illumina HiSeq System as 87-base-pair reads. For the original study's pipeline: In a later analysis, tens of millions of unique TCR beta chains were counted across the 666 repertoires, and some 10 million of these chains were shared by at least two donors. Raw reads were error-corrected and collapsed into unique sequences with a nearest-neighbor algorithm that merged closely related sequences to remove PCR and sequencing errors. V, D and J gene segments were assigned by aligning CDR3 sequences to IMGT reference sequences. Each retained sequence needed at least a six-nucleotide match to both a V gene segment and a J gene segment. A rearrangement counted as productive if the CDR3 had no stop codons and remained in frame with V and J, and every other rearrangement counted as non-productive. CDR3 was defined by IMGT convention, running from the second conserved V-encoded cysteine to the conserved J-encoded phenylalanine. The earlier analysis of 500 to 750 of the donors excluded any sequence lacking an unambiguous match to a single V gene segment. In an earlier analysis of 500 to 750 of the donors, V segments were called functional above 56.7% productive rearrangements and were called segregating when the between-donor standard deviation exceeded 5%. A statistical classification framework was built for diagnosing cytomegalovirus status from the catalog of TCR beta chain sequences. V and J gene assignment, in a later analysis, came from comparing TCR nucleotide sequences with IMGT/GENE-DB human TR gene sequences. In a later analysis, CDR3 sequences and most-parsimonious VDJ recombination scenarios were assigned using the TCRdist pipeline. In a later analysis, each TCR beta chain was defined by its CDR3 amino acid sequence together with its V-gene family, and reads lacking a unique V-gene family were excluded. To address suspected cross-contamination and a sequencing artifact, a later analysis removed around 590 highly shared, low-generation-probability nucleotide sequences. A later analysis calculated a clonal expansion index for each public chain from normalized within-repertoire ranks of inferred template counts. In a later analysis, generation probabilities were computed with a VDJ recombination model fitted to out-of-frame rearrangements, and the resulting probabilities were checked against IGoR. In a later analysis, hypergeometric tests were used to score TCR-TCR, TCR-HLA and TCR-CMV co-occurrence, with a repertoire-size bias correction applied to TCR pairs. False discovery rates were estimated in a later analysis by permuting HLA or CMV assignments 20 times. A later analysis grouped co-occurring TCRs with DBSCAN, adding TCRdist sequence similarity when clustering within HLA-allele-positive subsets. Repertoires with fewer than 30,000 or more than 120,000 public chains, plus five repertoires with anomalous nucleotide sharing, were excluded from co-occurrence clustering. Imported from immuneACCESS, the table was reduced by TCRdb to in-frame sequences with V and J called. These copies leave out some clones; in studies compared against another copy, an unresolved V gene accounts for under half, and the cause of the remainder is not known. V and J calls and clone size come straight from that table; D and trimming were deduced from the DNA. The sample yields approximately 45,000 clones; around 69% were counted once. The top ten clones comprise about 3.2% of the sample.

This receptor was obtained from a young woman in good health and CMV-seronegative. The sample was PBMCs.

The CDR3 protein: CSVDDRGHEQYF. The DNA sequence is TGCAGCGTTGACGACAGGGGTCACGAGCAGTACTTC. This sequence uses TRBV29-1 and TRBJ2-7, and 8 bases in between align with TRBD1. The cysteine opens and the phenylalanine closes a CDR3 of 12 amino acids. The CDR3 DNA has 36 bases and is translated from base 1. Trimmed from V: 3 bases; trimmed from J: 5 bases; junction bases lacking a gene match: 3. The germline V gene gives CDR1 as SQVTM and CDR2 as ANQGSEA.